The 18 T cell receptor beta chains reported below all come from one sample, sequenced in a study of tumor T cells in aggressive B-cell lymphoma. TCRdb keeps only in-frame clones here, not all; method: immunoSEQ multiplex PCR. The sample lists 8,500 to 9,500 clones; roughly 81% were seen once. Sequences were obtained from tumor tissue. Receptors were obtained from an adult with diffuse large B cell lymphoma.

This clone was seen a few times. V usage is TRBV19 and J usage is TRBJ2-2, with 9 bases aligning to TRBD1. The CDR3 sequence is 20 residues long. After removal of 4 bases from V and 2 bases from J, the junction contained 17 bases not matched to a gene. Germline V lookup: CDR1 LNHDA, CDR2 SQIVND (reference sequence). CDR3: CASSNLRVGQGSINTGELFF. CDR3 in DNA: TGTGCCAGTAGTAATCTCCGGGTGGGACAGGGCAGCATTAACACCGGGGAGCTGTTTTTT. Together with reference TRBV19 and TRBJ2-2, the CDR3 gives the full variable domain: DGGITQSPKYLFRKEGQNVTLSCEQNLNHDAMYWYRQDPGQGLRLIYYSQIVNDFQKGDIAEGYSVSREKKESFPLTVTSAQKNPTAFYLCASSNLRVGQGSINTGELFFGEGSRLTVL.

V and J are TRBV28 and TRBJ1-2; 9 positions match TRBD1. The V and J ends lost 2 bases and 4 bases, in that order; junction bases with no gene match: 8. Germline CDR1 is MDHEN and CDR2 is SYDVKM. This CDR3 contains 16 residues. In DNA form, the CDR3 reads TGTGCCAGCAGTTTAGGTCACGGGACAGGGACCTATGGCTACACCTTC. Protein product: CASSLGHGTGTYGYTF.

In this sample, this clone turned up a few times. This chain joins TRBV5-1 and TRBJ1-3, with no clear D. V lost 1 base and J lost 4, with 6 bases in between. In germline, CDR1 is SGHRS, CDR2 YFSETQ. The CDR3 covers 13 residues. CDR3 DNA: TGCGCCAGCAGCTTGCTCCAGGGAAACACCATATATTTT. Translation: CASSLLQGNTIYF. Filled out from reference TRBV5-1 and TRBJ1-3, the complete variable domain reads KAGVTQTPRYLIKTRGQQVTLSCSPISGHRSVSWYQQTPGQGLQFLFEYFSETQRNKGNFPGRFSGRQFSNSRSEMNVSTLELGDSALYLCASSLLQGNTIYFGEGSWLTVV.

This clone has a handful of counts. In the same sample, other DNA sequences code for this CDR3. The rearrangement links TRBV7-6 to TRBJ2-3; 9 bases match TRBD1. The CDR3 consists of 16 residues. Germline CDR1 is SGHVS and CDR2 is FNYEAQ. The V and J ends lost 5 bases and 1 base, in that order; junction bases with no gene match: 7. DNA of the CDR3: TGTGCCAGCAGCCAAGGGGACAGGGTTGGCACAGATACGCAGTATTTT. Amino acid sequence: CASSQGDRVGTDTQYF.

The chain combines TRBV4-3 with TRBJ2-7; unclear D gene. The germline V and J ends were trimmed by 4 bases and 2 bases, with 9 bases remaining between them. In germline, CDR1 is LGHNA, CDR2 YSLEER. CDR3 size: 13 residues. CDR3 nucleotide sequence: TGCGCCAGCAGCCCCAACATCCCCTACGAGCAGTACTTC. Protein product: CASSPNIPYEQYF.

This sequence joins TRBV6-5 and TRBJ1-1, with D perhaps TRBD1 (6 bases). This CDR3 contains 13 residues. The germline V gene encodes CDR1 MNHEY and CDR2 SVGAGI. V gave up 6 bases and J gave up 4 bases, with 12 bases separating them. Here the CDR3 DNA reads TGTGCCAGCAGCCTTACAGGGAGCACTGAAGCTTTCTTT. Translated, it gives CASSLTGSTEAFF.

V is TRBV6-4 and J is TRBJ2-5, with unresolved D. Between the trimmed V and J ends, which lost 2 bases and 8 bases, there was a span of 12 bases. Germline lookup yields CDR1 MRHNA and CDR2 SNTAGT. The CDR3 has 13 residues. The CDR3 sequence is CASSDTPFATQYF. The CDR3 DNA reads as TGTGCCAGCAGTGACACACCATTCGCTACCCAGTACTTC.

The CDR3 nucleotides read TGTGCCAGCAGCCAAGTCTTAGCAAGTTCCTACGAGCAGTACTTC. It translates to CASSQVLASSYEQYF. This chain connects TRBV4-2 to TRBJ2-7; D call uncertain. CDR1 and CDR2 (germline): LGHNA, YNFKEQ. V lost 1 base and J 1 base, leaving 11 bases between the germline ends. The CDR3 is 15 residues long.

V gene TRBV28 combines with J gene TRBJ2-7, with TRBD1 identical over 9 bases. With V trimmed by 2 bases and J by 6 bases, 2 bases remained unmatched. This CDR3 is built from 13 residues. Germline CDR1 MDHEN, CDR2 SYDVKM. The CDR3 is CASSLRTGVEQYF. As DNA, the CDR3 is TGTGCCAGCAGTTTAAGGACAGGGGTCGAGCAGTACTTC.

V usage is TRBV27 and J usage is TRBJ1-2, with 11 bases identical to TRBD1. J was trimmed by 6 bases and V by 4 bases; bases with no gene match: 10. This CDR3 comprises 16 residues. Germline assignment: CDR1 MNHEY and CDR2 SMNVEV (reference sequence). The CDR3 DNA sequence: TGTGCCAGCAGTTACCGTCCCGGGACAGGGGGTGATGGCTACACCTTC. This codes for CASSYRPGTGGDGYTF.

This chain links TRBV2 with TRBJ2-5; no clear D gene. Looked up from germline, CDR1 is SNHLY and CDR2 is FYNNEI. This CDR3 is built from 12 residues. V gave up 7 bases and J gave up 2 bases, with 8 bases separating them. CDR3 sequence reads: CASMQAQETQYF. The CDR3 DNA sequence: TGTGCCAGCATGCAGGCTCAAGAGACCCAGTACTTC.

This chain's CDR3 is CASSLDTNYGYTF. The CDR3 DNA reads TGTGCCAGCAGCCTAGACACTAACTATGGCTACACCTTC. The chain is built from TRBV7-6 and TRBJ1-2, with D unresolved. The germline V gene encodes CDR1 SGHVS and CDR2 FNYEAQ. Trimming cost V 5 bases and J 0 bases, with 7 bases left between them. The length of the CDR3 is 13 residues.

The gene calls are TRBV7-6 and TRBJ2-5; 8 bases agree with TRBD2. The CDR3 contains 18 residues. V lost 2 bases, J lost 2 bases, and 13 bases stayed unmatched. The germline gives CDR1 SGHVS, CDR2 FNYEAQ. In DNA, the CDR3 is TGTGCCAGCAGCTTAATTGTGAGGGGCGGGGGGTTTCAAGAGACCCAGTACTTC. This translates into CASSLIVRGGGFQETQYF.

This chain joins TRBV7-2 and TRBJ1-1, with 7 bases that match TRBD1. CDR1 SGHTA and CDR2 FQGNSA come from the germline V gene. CDR3 size: 14 residues. After removal of 2 bases from V and 4 bases from J, the junction contained 4 bases not matched to a gene. CDR3 DNA sequence: TGTGCCAGCAGCTTAAAGGCAGGGGGCACTGAAGCTTTCTTT. It yields the protein CASSLKAGGTEAFF. Together with reference TRBV7-2 and TRBJ1-1, the CDR3 gives the full variable domain: GAGVSQSPSNKVTEKGKDVELRCDPISGHTALYWYRQSLGQGLEFLIYFQGNSAPDKSGLPSDRFSAERTGGSVSTLTIQRTQQEDSAVYLCASSLKAGGTEAFFGQGTRLTVV.

The rearrangement uses TRBV27 and TRBJ2-3; 9 bases are a match to TRBD2. V lost 1 base, J lost 3 bases, and 14 bases stayed unmatched. This CDR3 region has 19 residues. The germline CDR1 and CDR2 sequences are MNHEY and SMNVEV (reference sequence). The CDR3 nucleotides are TGTGCCAGCAGTTTATTCGTCGTGGTAGCGGGGGTGACGACAGATACGCAGTATTTT. Translating gives CASSLFVVVAGVTTDTQYF.

The V gene is TRBV27, the J gene TRBJ1-4, with 9 nucleotides matching TRBD1. In germline, CDR1 is MNHEY, CDR2 SMNVEV (reference sequence). The CDR3 is 14 residues long. Trimming removed 6 bases from V and 7 bases from J; junction bases left unmatched: 6. This CDR3 is CASRLQGATEKLFF. CDR3 nucleotide sequence: TGTGCCAGCAGACTACAGGGGGCGACTGAAAAACTGTTTTTT.

J is TRBJ1-1 and V is TRBV6-1; D remains unclear. The germline gives CDR1 MNHNS, CDR2 SASEGT. Deletions cut 5 bases from V and 10 bases from J, with 20 bases between. This CDR3 spans 14 amino acids. CDR3 coding DNA: TGTGCCAGCAGTCCCCAGTTCACGAACACTAGAGCTTTCTTT. Translation gives CASSPQFTNTRAFF.

This rearrangement joins TRBV7-2 to TRBJ1-1; D gene uncertain. Trimming took off 5 bases at V and 6 bases at J, with 16 bases between the two ends. CDR1 is SGHTA and CDR2 is FQGNSA in the germline V gene. The CDR3 extends over 14 amino acids. This CDR3 reads CASSPYAFESEAFF. CDR3 in DNA: TGTGCCAGCAGCCCTTACGCATTCGAGTCTGAAGCTTTCTTT.